This TCR beta chain was identified in a study of T-cell reconstitution after alpha-beta-depleted transplantation in children (dated by TCRdb to about 2016). Concerning the study at large: The study quantitatively tracked T-cell immune reconstitution after TCRalphabeta/CD19-depleted allogeneic hematopoietic cell transplantation in children using TCR repertoire profiling.

Reading the germline V gene gives CDR1 SGHDT and CDR2 YYEEEE. The CDR3 holds 15 amino acids from the cysteine to the phenylalanine. Here the CDR3 DNA is all that survives: 45 bases in frame from base 1. Relative to germline, V is 2 bases shorter and J is 3 bases shorter, with 12 bases between their ends. Library method: PCR. The sequencer listed for this sample is Illumina HiSeq 2500. To normalize quantification of the TCRbeta repertoire, the TCR libraries were built with molecular barcoding that relied on unique molecular identifiers. Using fastp trimming at Q25 and MiXCR clonotype assembly, TCRdb reanalyzed the public sequencing data and kept in-frame beta chains. Entries that share a CDR3 protein sequence are merged under the most common genes and DNA. The sample contains around 600,000 distinct CDR3 sequences, roughly 17% of them found a single time. Approximately 1% of the sample lies in the top ten.

On this clonotype: Its recognized antigen is unknown. No much larger clone exists at a distance of one base, and base qualities are not known.

The source of this sequence is a human donor who donated a stem cell graft to a child with acute myeloid leukemia. The sequences come from PBMCs from the stem cell graft donor, collected from the stem cell graft. The chain employs TRBV5-6 and TRBJ1-5; the D segment could be TRBD1, given 6 matching bases. The nucleotides read TGTGCCAGCAGCTTAGGGGGGAATACCAATCAGCCCCAGCATTTT. Its protein product is CASSLGGNTNQPQHF. With the rest looked up from the reference TRBV5-6 and TRBJ1-5 genes rather than sequenced, the full variable domain is DAGVTQSPTHLIKTRGQQVTLRCSPKSGHDTVSWYQQALGQGPQFIFQYYEEEERQRGNFPDRFSGHQFPNYSSELNVNALLLGDSALYLCASSLGGNTNQPQHFGDGTRLSIL.